This TCR beta chain was profiled in a study of memory CD8 T cells in hepatitis C reinfection. Study summary: After reinfection, two primary-infection resolvers became chronically infected. Late or post reinfection samples were taken 12 to 24 weeks after detection. The study's findings and limits: Five donors were too few for definitive public clonotype conclusions.

The time point is: late/post reinfection, 12 to 24 weeks after detection. No in vitro expansion preceded TCR sequencing of the sorted cells. Control naive CD8 T cells came from two donors at all three reinfection time points. The V end lost 6 bases, the J end lost 2 bases, and 9 bases lay between the germline ends. The V gene's germline CDR1 is MNHEY and CDR2 SVGAGI. The CDR3 contains 13 residues. Produced via immunoSEQ multiplex PCR; TCRdb's table is partial and in-frame only. The table shows about 50,000 clones, with roughly nine tenths occurring only once. This clone was observed once. As yet, its antigen is unknown.

The sequencing sample was made of naive CD8+ T cells sorted from blood. This chain uses TRBV6-5 with TRBJ2-3; D perhaps matches TRBD2 (6 bases). This sequence originates from a man aged 18-30 years with hepatitis C virus infection. The CDR3 DNA reads as TGTGCCAGCAGGGGACTGGTCACAGATACGCAGTATTTT. Residues: CASRGLVTDTQYF.